These 14 T cell receptor beta chains share one sample of origin, sequenced in a study of blood T cell repertoires in COVID-19 (dated by TCRdb to 2020 to 2021). Library preparation used the immunoSEQ multiplex PCR assay. Drawn from immuneACCESS, this table holds only the in-frame rearrangements with V and J called that TCRdb kept. Clones are partly lost; checked studies trace under half to an unresolved V gene and leave the rest unexplained. Present in this sample are 200,000 to 250,000 clones, about four fifths of which were seen just once. The ten most abundant clones make up 8.9% of the sample. Source material: peripheral blood. The receptor source for this set is a man at least 80 years old with acute or convalescent COVID-19.

This rearrangement joins TRBV7-9 to TRBJ1-6, with D tentatively TRBD1 (5 bases). The CDR3 runs to 14 residues. The germline V and J ends were trimmed by 5 bases and 10 bases, with 15 bases remaining between them. The germline V gene has CDR1 SEHNR and CDR2 FQNEAQ (reference sequence). CDR3 loop: CASSQSQGGSPLHF. The CDR3 DNA follows: TGTGCCAGCAGCCAGTCCCAGGGAGGGTCACCCCTCCACTTT.

This clone turned up a few times. The CDR3 bases are TGTGCCAGTAGTAATTTGCGGGCAGGGGCATACGAGCAGTACTTC. It encodes CASSNLRAGAYEQYF. The V call is TRBV19, the J call TRBJ2-7; tentatively, D is TRBD1 (6 bases). CDR3 length: 15 residues. V lost 4 bases, J lost 4 bases, and 17 bases lay in between. The germline V gene encodes CDR1 LNHDA and CDR2 SQIVND (reference sequence).

J is TRBJ2-7 and V is TRBV19, with TRBD1 identical over 9 bases. V lost 6 bases to trimming and J lost 3 bases; unmatched junction nucleotides: 6. The length of the CDR3 is 14 residues. Germline CDR1 reads LNHDA; CDR2 reads SQIVND (reference sequence). The CDR3: CASRPPGQGYEQYF. The DNA for the CDR3 is TGTGCCAGTAGACCCCCGGGACAGGGCTACGAGCAGTACTTC.

As concerns this clone: Additional DNA sequences in this sample encode the identical CDR3. This sequence joins TRBV18 and TRBJ1-1; TRBD1 agrees at 8 bases. The CDR3 runs 15 residues. After removal of 6 bases from V and 2 bases from J, the junction contained 8 bases not matched to a gene. In germline, CDR1 is KGHSH, CDR2 LQKENI. CDR3 nucleotide sequence: TGTGCCAGCTCCCTTCAGGGGGCGCGAAACACTGAAGCTTTCTTT. This gives the protein CASSLQGARNTEAFF.

This clone was picked up one time. The chain carries TRBV18 and TRBJ2-7, with 7 bases that match TRBD2. V was pared by 3 bases and J by 6 bases, with 2 bases of the junction left unmatched. This CDR3 region has 12 residues. Germline lookup yields CDR1 KGHSH and CDR2 LQKENI. The CDR3 sequence is CASSPGRVEQYF. CDR3 DNA: TGTGCCAGCTCACCTGGGAGGGTCGAGCAGTACTTC.

In this sample, this clone turned up a few times. The rearrangement uses TRBV6-5 and TRBJ2-7, with a weak D call TRBD1 (6 bases). The germline CDR1 and CDR2 sequences are MNHEY and SVGAGI. CDR3 length: 13 amino acids. Trimming shortened V by 8 bases and J by 7 bases, and 18 bases separated the two germline ends. In DNA, the CDR3 is TGTGCCAGCTCAGGCAGGGGTCCCCTGGAGCAGTACTTC. It codes for CASSGRGPLEQYF.

The chain has TRBV5-1 and TRBJ1-2, with 7 bases fitting TRBD1. The CDR3 has 15 amino acids. The V gene's germline CDR1 is SGHRS and CDR2 YFSETQ. J lost 7 bases, V lost 0 bases, and 9 bases had no gene match. CDR3 region: CASSLVQGVDLGYTF. In DNA, the CDR3 is TGCGCCAGCAGCTTGGTTCAGGGGGTCGATCTTGGCTACACCTTC.

V gene TRBV6-5 combines with J gene TRBJ1-2; 7 bases align to TRBD1. CDR3 length equals 14 residues. The junction had 5 bases not matched to a gene; V was cut back by 7 bases and J by 0 bases. Germline V gives CDR1 MNHEY, CDR2 SVGAGI. Written as DNA, the CDR3 is TGTGCCAGCAAAGACAGGGTTACTAACTATGGCTACACCTTC. This translates into CASKDRVTNYGYTF.

V usage is TRBV18 and J usage is TRBJ2-2; TRBD2 matches 8 bases. CDR3 size: 15 residues. V shed 6 bases, J shed 2 bases, and the junction held 5 bases outside the gene matches. In germline, CDR1 is KGHSH, CDR2 LQKENI. CDR3 DNA: TGTGCCAGCTCCCCCGGGGGGGCCAACACCGGGGAGCTGTTTTTT. Encoded protein: CASSPGGANTGELFF.

This chain connects TRBV28 to TRBJ2-2, with D unclear. Germline V CDR1 and CDR2: MDHEN, SYDVKM. The CDR3 has 15 amino acids. Deletions cut 4 bases from V and 2 bases from J, with 11 bases between. The CDR3, as DNA: TGTGCCAGCAGTTCTTATAGCCGAAACACCGGGGAGCTGTTTTTT. This translates into CASSSYSRNTGELFF.

The J gene is TRBJ2-7, the V gene TRBV9; the D gene is possibly TRBD2 (6 bases). The CDR3 consists of 16 residues. Trimming removed 0 bases at V and 0 bases at J, with 13 bases between. Germline-derived CDR1 and CDR2 are SGDLS and YYNGEE. This CDR3 reads CASSVGEGGASYEQYF. The CDR3 nucleotides read TGTGCCAGCAGCGTAGGAGAGGGCGGGGCCTCCTACGAGCAGTACTTC.

The rearrangement links TRBV30 to TRBJ2-1; 10 bases map to TRBD2. Losses at the gene ends were 0 bases for V and 4 bases for J; bases not matched to a gene: 6. The CDR3 is made up of 16 amino acids. Germline V lookup: CDR1 GTSNPN, CDR2 SVGIG (reference sequence). The CDR3 bases are TGTGCCTGGAGTGTACGTCGGACTAGCGGTTACAATGAGCAGTTCTTC. Translated, it gives CAWSVRRTSGYNEQFF.

This clone has only one observation. The gene calls are TRBV2 and TRBJ2-6, with D uncertain. Germline V gene lookup returns CDR1 SNHLY and CDR2 FYNNEI. The CDR3 is made up of 16 amino acids. The ends were cut back, 9 bases at V and 0 bases at J, with 15 bases in the middle. The CDR3 loop is CASTWAGRSGANVLTF. The CDR3 DNA sequence: TGTGCCAGTACTTGGGCAGGCCGCTCTGGGGCCAACGTCCTGACTTTC.

This clone was observed a few times. The chain is built from TRBV28 and TRBJ2-7; perhaps TRBD1 as D (6 bases). The CDR3 extends over 16 amino acids. Germline V gene lookup returns CDR1 MDHEN and CDR2 SYDVKM. V was pared by 1 base and J by 1 base, with 14 bases between. The CDR3 region is CASSLFRGFRSYEQYF. CDR3 nucleotide sequence: TGTGCCAGCAGTTTATTTAGGGGGTTTCGTTCCTACGAGCAGTACTTC. Variable domain in full (rest from reference TRBV28 and TRBJ2-7): DVKVTQSSRYLVKRTGEKVFLECVQDMDHENMFWYRQDPGLGLRLIYFSYDVKMKEKGDIPEGYSVSREKKERFSLILESASTNQTSMYLCASSLFRGFRSYEQYFGPGTRLTVT.